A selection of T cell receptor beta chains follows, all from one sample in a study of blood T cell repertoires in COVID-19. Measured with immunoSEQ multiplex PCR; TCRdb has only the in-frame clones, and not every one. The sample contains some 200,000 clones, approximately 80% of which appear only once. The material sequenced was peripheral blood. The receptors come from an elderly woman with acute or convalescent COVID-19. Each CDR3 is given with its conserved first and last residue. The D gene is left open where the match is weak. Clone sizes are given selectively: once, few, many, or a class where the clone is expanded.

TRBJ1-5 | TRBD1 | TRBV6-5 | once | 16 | CASSYSPGQGNQPQHF | TGTGCCAGCAGTTACTCCCCGGGACAGGGGAACCAGCCCCAGCATTTT
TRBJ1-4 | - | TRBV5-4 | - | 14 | CASSTGTSKGKTVF | TGTGCCAGCAGCACTGGGACAAGTAAAGGAAAAACTGTTTTT
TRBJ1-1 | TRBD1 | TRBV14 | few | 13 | CASCAGGNTEAFF | TGTGCCAGCTGTGCAGGGGGGAACACTGAAGCTTTCTTT
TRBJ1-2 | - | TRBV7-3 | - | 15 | CASSLIGGANYGYTF | TGTGCCAGCAGCTTAATAGGCGGAGCTAACTATGGCTACACCTTC
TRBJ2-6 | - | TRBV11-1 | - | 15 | CASSFDRSGANVLTF | TGTGCCAGCAGCTTTGACAGGTCAGGGGCCAACGTCCTGACTTTC
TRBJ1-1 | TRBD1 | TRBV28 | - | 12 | CASSLLQGGAFF | TGTGCCAGCAGTTTGTTACAGGGGGGAGCTTTCTTT
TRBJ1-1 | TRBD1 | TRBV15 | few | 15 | CATSRDDRANTEAFF | TGTGCCACCAGCAGAGACGACAGGGCGAACACTGAAGCTTTCTTT
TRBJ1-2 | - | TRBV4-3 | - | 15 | CASSQEVRDNYGYTF | TGCGCCAGCAGCCAAGAGGTTCGGGATAACTATGGCTACACCTTC
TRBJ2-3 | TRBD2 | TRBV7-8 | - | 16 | CASSLGASGGPDTQYF | TGTGCCAGCAGCTTAGGGGCTAGCGGGGGACCAGATACGCAGTATTTT
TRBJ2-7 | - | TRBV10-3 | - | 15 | CAISDPYRDTYEQYF | TGTGCCATCAGTGACCCTTACCGGGACACCTACGAGCAGTACTTC
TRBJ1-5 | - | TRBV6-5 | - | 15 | CASLQTGFSNQPQHF | TGTGCCAGCCTACAAACAGGGTTCAGCAATCAGCCCCAGCATTTT
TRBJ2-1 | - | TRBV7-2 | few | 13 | CASSLAAYNEQFF | TGTGCCAGCAGCTTAGCGGCATACAATGAGCAGTTCTTC
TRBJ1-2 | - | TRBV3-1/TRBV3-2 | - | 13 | CASSLSQNYGYTF | TGTGCCAGCAGCTTGTCTCAGAACTATGGCTACACCTTC
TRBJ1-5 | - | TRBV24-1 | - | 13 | CATSGQPGQPQHF | TGTGCCACCAGTGGGCAGCCAGGTCAGCCCCAGCATTTT
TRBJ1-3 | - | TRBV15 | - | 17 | CATSGDGHLFSGNTIYF | TGTGCCACCAGCGGAGACGGTCATCTTTTCTCTGGAAACACCATATATTTT
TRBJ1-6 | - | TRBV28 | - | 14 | CASSRDTYNSPLHF | TGTGCCAGCAGCCGGGACACCTATAATTCACCCCTCCACTTT
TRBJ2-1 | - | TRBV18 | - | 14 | CASSSLAGYNEQFF | TGTGCCAGCTCATCACTAGCTGGTTACAATGAGCAGTTCTTC
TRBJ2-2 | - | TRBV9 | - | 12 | CASSADTGELFF | TGTGCCAGCAGCGCAGACACCGGGGAGCTGTTTTTT
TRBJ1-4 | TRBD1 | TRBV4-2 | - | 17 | CASSQDPAGGTDEKLFF | TGTGCCAGCAGCCAAGACCCCGCAGGGGGCACCGATGAAAAACTGTTTTTT
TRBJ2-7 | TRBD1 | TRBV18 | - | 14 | CASSPAQGAYEQYF | TGTGCCAGCTCACCAGCGCAGGGGGCCTACGAGCAGTACTTC
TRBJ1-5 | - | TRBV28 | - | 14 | CASSFLPHSGPQHF | TGTGCCAGCAGTTTCCTCCCCCACTCGGGGCCCCAGCATTTT
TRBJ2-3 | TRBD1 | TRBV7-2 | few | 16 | CASSWTGGMGTDTQYF | TGTGCCAGCAGTTGGACAGGGGGCATGGGAACAGATACGCAGTATTTT
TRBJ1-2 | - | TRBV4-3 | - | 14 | CASSQEETNYGYTF | TGCGCCAGCAGCCAAGAAGAGACTAACTATGGCTACACCTTC
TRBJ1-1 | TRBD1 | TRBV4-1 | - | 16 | CASSLRIQGVDTEAFF | TGCGCCAGCAGCCTCCGAATACAGGGGGTTGACACTGAAGCTTTCTTT
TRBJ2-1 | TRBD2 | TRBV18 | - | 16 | CASSPSWTSGGNEQFF | TGTGCCAGCTCACCTTCTTGGACTAGCGGGGGCAATGAGCAGTTCTTC